This T cell receptor (beta chain) was recovered during a study of T cells after posttransplantation cyclophosphamide. Study findings and constraints: Recipient CMV seropositivity and CMV reactivation strongly tracked TRB clonality. TRB overlap between skin or GI tissue T cells and blood was limited.

Cells defined as naive were viable CD3+CD4+ or CD3+CD8+ and CCR7+CD45RA+CD45RO-CD95-CD27+CD28+. On the day of bone marrow donation, the related graft donor provided peripheral blood. The protocol was immunoSEQ multiplex PCR, while the TCRdb copy is restricted to in-frame clones and leaves out a portion. The table has under 40,000 clones, about 91% seen once; the top ten hold around 0.1%. Points on this clone: Its antigen remains unknown.

The origin of this receptor is a man aged 25-45 years in good health and a related stem cell transplant donor. The sample was naive CD4+ T cells sorted from blood.

The CDR3 bases are TGTGCCAGCAGTTACTCGAACAATGGAGGGAACACTGAAGCTTTCTTT. Residues: CASSYSNNGGNTEAFF. The V call is TRBV6-5, the J call TRBJ1-1; no clear D. Trimming stripped 0 bases from V and 1 base from J, with 12 bases between. Germline assignment: CDR1 MNHEY and CDR2 SVGAGI. CDR3 length: 16 amino acids.